The T cell receptor (beta chain) described here comes from a study of identical twins. The CDR3 runs 10 residues. Germline V CDR1 and CDR2: MNHEY, SVGEGT. V lost 6 bases and J 7 bases, leaving 6 bases between the germline ends. A single record per CDR3 protein comes from TCRdb applying MiXCR to the 5' RACE reads. This table holds around 480,000 distinct CDR3 sequences, roughly an eighth found once. These data were also filed under a second study, of yellow fever vaccine responses in identical twins. As that report states: Twins reportedly had a vaccine T cell response that seemed partly convergent, partly personalized.

V gene TRBV6-2 or TRBV6-3 combines with J gene TRBJ1-1; D is ambiguous. The sequence was collected from a young woman in good health. What was sequenced was CD4+ T cells sorted from blood. As DNA, the CDR3 is TGTGCCAGCAGGGGATATGAAGCTTTCTTT. Protein product: CASRGYEAFF.